This record looks at one T cell receptor (beta chain) sequence and its context. This entry belongs to a study of T cell responses to AZD1222 COVID-19 vaccine. The wider study: Second-dose recipients at about 4 or about 12 weeks were treated as one pooled group.

Method: immunoSEQ multiplex PCR; TCRdb's copy keeps in-frame clones and lacks some. The profile shows 130,000 or so clones, over 75% of them singletons. V lost 2 bases to trimming and J lost 3 bases; unmatched junction nucleotides: 5. The CDR3 covers 15 residues. Per germline, CDR1 ENHRY and CDR2 SYGVKD. The receptor's source is an adult in good health. The chain joins TRBV10-3 to TRBJ2-7, with 9 bases matching TRBD1. The material sequenced was peripheral blood, taken on day 0 of AZD1222 vaccination. The CDR3 sequence is CAISEPGTGLYEQYF. CDR3 coding DNA: TGTGCCATCAGTGAGCCCGGGACAGGGCTCTACGAGCAGTACTTC.